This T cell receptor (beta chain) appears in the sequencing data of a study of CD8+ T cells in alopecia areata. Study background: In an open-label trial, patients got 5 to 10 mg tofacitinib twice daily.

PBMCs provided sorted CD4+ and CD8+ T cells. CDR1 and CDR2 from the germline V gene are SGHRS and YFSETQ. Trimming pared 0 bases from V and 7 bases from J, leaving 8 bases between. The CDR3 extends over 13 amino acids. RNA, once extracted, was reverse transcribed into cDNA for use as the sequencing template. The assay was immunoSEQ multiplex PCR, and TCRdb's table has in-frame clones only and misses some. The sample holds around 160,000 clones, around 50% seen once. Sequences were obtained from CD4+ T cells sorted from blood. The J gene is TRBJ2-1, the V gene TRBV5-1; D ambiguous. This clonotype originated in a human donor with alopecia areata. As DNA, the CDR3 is TGCGCCAGCAGCTTGGGGACGACAAATGAGCAGTTCTTC. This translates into CASSLGTTNEQFF. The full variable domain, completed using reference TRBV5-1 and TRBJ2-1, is KAGVTQTPRYLIKTRGQQVTLSCSPISGHRSVSWYQQTPGQGLQFLFEYFSETQRNKGNFPGRFSGRQFSNSRSEMNVSTLELGDSALYLCASSLGTTNEQFFGPGTRLTVL.